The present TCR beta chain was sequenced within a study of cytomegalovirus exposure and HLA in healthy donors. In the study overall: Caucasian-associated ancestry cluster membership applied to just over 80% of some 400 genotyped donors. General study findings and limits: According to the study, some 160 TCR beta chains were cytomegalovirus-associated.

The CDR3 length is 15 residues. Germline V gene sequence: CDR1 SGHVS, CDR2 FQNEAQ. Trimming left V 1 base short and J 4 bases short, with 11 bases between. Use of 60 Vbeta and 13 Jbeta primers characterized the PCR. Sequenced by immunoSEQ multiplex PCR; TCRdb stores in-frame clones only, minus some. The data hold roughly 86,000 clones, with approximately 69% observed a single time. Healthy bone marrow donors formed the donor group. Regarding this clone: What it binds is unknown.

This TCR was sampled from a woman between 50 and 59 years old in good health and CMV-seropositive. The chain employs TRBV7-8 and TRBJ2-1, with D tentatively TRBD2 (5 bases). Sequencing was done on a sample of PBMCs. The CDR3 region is CASSLGLAGYNEQFF. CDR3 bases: TGTGCCAGCAGCTTAGGCCTAGCCGGTTACAATGAGCAGTTCTTC.